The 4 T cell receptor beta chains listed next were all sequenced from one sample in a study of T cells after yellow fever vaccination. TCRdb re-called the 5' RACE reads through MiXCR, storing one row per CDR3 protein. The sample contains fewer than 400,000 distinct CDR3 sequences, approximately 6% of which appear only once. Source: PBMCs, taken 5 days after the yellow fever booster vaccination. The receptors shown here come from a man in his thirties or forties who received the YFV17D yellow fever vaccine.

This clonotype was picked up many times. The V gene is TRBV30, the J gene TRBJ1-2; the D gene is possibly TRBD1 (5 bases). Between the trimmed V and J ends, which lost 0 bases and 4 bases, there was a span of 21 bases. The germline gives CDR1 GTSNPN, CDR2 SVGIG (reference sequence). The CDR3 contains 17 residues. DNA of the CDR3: TGTGCCTGGAGTGTAAAACTCCGTGGTAGGGGCGGCTATGGCTACACCTTC. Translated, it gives CAWSVKLRGRGGYGYTF.

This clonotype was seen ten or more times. The CDR3 DNA reads TGTGCCAGCAGTGAAGCACAAGGGACAGATACCTTCAACTTTTATGGCTACACCTTC. Its translation: CASSEAQGTDTFNFYGYTF. The chain uses TRBV6-1 and TRBJ1-2; 7 nucleotides line up with TRBD1. The CDR3 covers 19 residues. Germline CDR1 and CDR2: MNHNS and SASEGT. The V and J ends lost 0 bases and 5 bases, in that order; junction bases with no gene match: 18.

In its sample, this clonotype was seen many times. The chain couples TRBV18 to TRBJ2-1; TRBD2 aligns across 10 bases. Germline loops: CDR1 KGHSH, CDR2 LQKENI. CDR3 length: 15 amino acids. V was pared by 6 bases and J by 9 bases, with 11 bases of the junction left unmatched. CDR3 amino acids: CASSSGLAGVVEQFF. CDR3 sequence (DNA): TGTGCCAGCTCCTCCGGGCTAGCGGGAGTTGTTGAGCAGTTCTTC.

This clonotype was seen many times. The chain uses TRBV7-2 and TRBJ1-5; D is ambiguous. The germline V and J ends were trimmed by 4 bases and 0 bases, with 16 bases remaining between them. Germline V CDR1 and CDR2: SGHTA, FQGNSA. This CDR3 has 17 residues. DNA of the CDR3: TGTGCCAGCAGCTCCACCCCCTCACGTAATAGCAATCAGCCCCAGCATTTT. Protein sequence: CASSSTPSRNSNQPQHF.